This entry lists 18 T cell receptor beta chains sequenced from one sample in a study of beta chain features in type 1 diabetes. As every portion of the isolated RNA was reverse transcribed, the sequencing read expressed TCRB transcripts. The table came from immunoSEQ multiplex PCR; TCRdb's copy has only in-frame clones and leaves some out. The table shows around 340,000 clones, with around a fifth occurring only once. What was sequenced was naive CD4+ T cells from blood. Source of these receptors: a woman under 30 in good health.

This clone was observed a handful of times. The chain links TRBV9 to TRBJ2-7, with 12 bases that match TRBD1. The length of the CDR3 is 15 residues. Germline V gene sequence: CDR1 SGDLS, CDR2 YYNGEE. V was clipped by 0 bases and J by 5 bases; unmatched bases: 3. Written as DNA, the CDR3 is TGTGCCAGCAGCGTAGGGGGACAGGGGGCTAACGAGCAGTACTTC. It specifies CASSVGGQGANEQYF. The variable domain in full, with the rest retrieved from reference TRBV9 and TRBJ2-7, is DSGVTQTPKHLITATGQRVTLRCSPRSGDLSVYWYQQSLDQGLQFLIQYYNGEERAKGNILERFSAQQFPDLHSELNLSSLELGDSALYFCASSVGGQGANEQYFGPGTRLTVT.

In its sample, this clone was seen a few times. This chain connects TRBV9 to TRBJ2-5, with D possibly being TRBD1 (6 bases). The CDR3 loop spans 14 amino acids. Germline V gene lookup returns CDR1 SGDLS and CDR2 YYNGEE. V lost 4 bases, J lost 5 bases, and 15 bases lay in between. In nucleotides, the CDR3 is TGTGCCAGCAGCTTCCCAGGGGCCGGGGAGACCCAGTACTTC. This codes for CASSFPGAGETQYF.

Here the CDR3 reads CAWTRAVGGQGDTQYF. For the CDR3, the DNA is TGTGCCTGGACACGGGCTGTGGGGGGGCAAGGAGATACGCAGTATTTT. The chain couples TRBV30 to TRBJ2-3; perhaps TRBD2 as D (7 bases). The germline V gene encodes CDR1 GTSNPN and CDR2 SVGIG (reference sequence). V was cut by 4 bases and J by 5 bases, with 22 bases left in between. The CDR3 covers 16 residues.

The V call is TRBV5-1, the J call TRBJ1-5; D gene ambiguous. CDR3 length: 15 amino acids. V lost 0 bases to trimming and J lost 2 bases, with 9 bases between them. Germline lookup yields CDR1 SGHRS and CDR2 YFSETQ. In DNA, the CDR3 is TGCGCCAGCAGCTTGGTCCCAACAGGCAATCAGCCCCAGCATTTT. Protein: CASSLVPTGNQPQHF. The whole variable domain, remainder taken from reference TRBV5-1 and TRBJ1-5, is KAGVTQTPRYLIKTRGQQVTLSCSPISGHRSVSWYQQTPGQGLQFLFEYFSETQRNKGNFPGRFSGRQFSNSRSEMNVSTLELGDSALYLCASSLVPTGNQPQHFGDGTRLSIL.

V and J are TRBV4-1 and TRBJ2-5; 7 nucleotides line up with TRBD1. Germline V lookup: CDR1 MGHRA, CDR2 YSYEKL. Trimming cost V 3 bases and J 2 bases; bases outside gene matches: 15. This CDR3 spans 18 amino acids. The CDR3 DNA sequence: TGCGCCAGCAGCCACGGGGCTCGACAGGGATTTTGGCAAGAGACCCAGTACTTC. Translation: CASSHGARQGFWQETQYF.

This clone was seen more than once but under ten times. The rearrangement uses TRBV6-5 and TRBJ1-1, with 10 positions matching TRBD1. The CDR3 loop spans 15 amino acids. V gave up 4 bases and J gave up 3 bases; unmatched junction bases: 5. Per the germline V gene, CDR1 is MNHEY and CDR2 is SVGAGI. The CDR3 DNA reads TGTGCCAGCAGTTCCCGGGACAGGGGTTACACTGAAGCTTTCTTT. The encoded protein is CASSSRDRGYTEAFF.

This chain joins TRBV7-9 and TRBJ2-1, with 7 positions matching TRBD2. V was clipped by 3 bases and J by 10 bases; unmatched bases: 9. The germline V gene has CDR1 SEHNR and CDR2 FQNEAQ (reference sequence). The CDR3 is made up of 14 amino acids. The CDR3 is CASSFSGPGAEQFF. The CDR3 nucleotides read TGTGCCAGCAGCTTTAGCGGGCCCGGGGCAGAGCAGTTCTTC.

The V gene is TRBV2, the J gene TRBJ2-7; weak D call: TRBD1 (6 bases). This CDR3 contains 13 residues. Deletions cut 7 bases from V and 1 base from J, with 11 bases between. The germline V gene encodes CDR1 SNHLY and CDR2 FYNNEI. Here the CDR3 reads CASKQGESYEQYF. The DNA of the CDR3 is TGTGCCAGCAAACAGGGTGAATCCTACGAGCAGTACTTC.

This clone was counted only a few times. This chain uses TRBV12-5 with TRBJ2-7; no definite D call. V was cut by 1 base and J by 3 bases, with 7 bases left in between. The germline V gene encodes CDR1 LGHNT and CDR2 FRNRAP. The CDR3 contains 13 residues. CDR3 nucleotides: TGTGCTAGTGGTTTGGCGGGTAGCTACGAGCAGTACTTC. The encoded protein is CASGLAGSYEQYF.

This clone has only a few counts. The CDR3 here is CASGEGLFTYNEQFF. CDR3 nucleotides: TGTGCCAGCGGAGAGGGCCTGTTTACCTACAATGAGCAGTTCTTC. The chain recombines TRBV9 with TRBJ2-1, with a weak D call TRBD2 (5 bases). The CDR3 has 15 amino acids. The V gene's germline CDR1 is SGDLS and CDR2 YYNGEE. The germline V and J ends were trimmed by 7 bases and 2 bases, with 16 bases remaining between them.

The CDR3 loop is CASSSSGRANEQFF. CDR3 bases: TGTGCCAGCAGCAGTAGCGGGAGGGCCAATGAGCAGTTCTTC. The chain combines TRBV14 with TRBJ2-1; 11 bases align to TRBD2. Germline lookup yields CDR1 SGHDN and CDR2 FVKESK. Trimming took 5 bases from V and 6 from J; bases not matched to a gene: 3. The CDR3 runs 14 residues.

The gene calls are TRBV2 and TRBJ2-1; 8 nucleotides agree with TRBD1. V trimming: 6 bases; J trimming: 6 bases; junction bases outside the gene matches: 7. The germline V gene has CDR1 SNHLY and CDR2 FYNNEI. The CDR3 has 14 amino acids. The CDR3 protein is CASRTDRASNEQFF. The CDR3 DNA is TGTGCCAGCAGAACGGACAGGGCTAGCAATGAGCAGTTCTTC.

The table lists this clone with a few counts. The chain couples TRBV29-1 to TRBJ1-1, with 8 positions matching TRBD1. This CDR3 is built from 13 residues. In germline, CDR1 is SQVTM, CDR2 ANQGSEA. The junction had 7 bases not matched to a gene; V was cut back by 6 bases and J by 4 bases. The CDR3 DNA reads as TGCAGCGTCCCGGACAGGGCGGGCACTGAAGCTTTCTTT. Translation: CSVPDRAGTEAFF. Variable domain in full (rest from reference TRBV29-1 and TRBJ1-1): SAVISQKPSRDICQRGTSLTIQCQVDSQVTMMFWYRQQPGQSLTLIATANQGSEATYESGFVIDKFPISRPNLTFSTLTVSNMSPEDSSIYLCSVPDRAGTEAFFGQGTRLTVV.

This clone has only a few counts. The J gene is TRBJ2-1, the V gene TRBV28, with D possibly matching TRBD1 (5 bases). V lost 4 bases and J lost 2, with 9 bases in between. Germline V gene sequence: CDR1 MDHEN, CDR2 SYDVKM. This CDR3 comprises 14 residues. This CDR3 is CASSWGRAYNEQFF. The CDR3 nucleotides are TGTGCCAGCAGTTGGGGCAGGGCCTACAATGAGCAGTTCTTC. The full variable domain, with the rest looked up from reference TRBV28 and TRBJ2-1, is DVKVTQSSRYLVKRTGEKVFLECVQDMDHENMFWYRQDPGLGLRLIYFSYDVKMKEKGDIPEGYSVSREKKERFSLILESASTNQTSMYLCASSWGRAYNEQFFGPGTRLTVL.

This clone was counted only a few times. The rearrangement joins TRBV9 to TRBJ2-1; weak D call: TRBD1 (5 bases). Germline V CDR1 and CDR2: SGDLS, YYNGEE. This CDR3 is built from 15 residues. V was pared by 0 bases and J by 4 bases, with 11 bases between. The CDR3 DNA follows: TGTGCCAGCAGCGTAGATCAGGGTGGTTACAATGAGCAGTTCTTC. Residues: CASSVDQGGYNEQFF.

The table lists this clone with a few counts. The genes are TRBV5-6 and TRBJ2-1; TRBD2 matches at 12 bases. The CDR3 is 16 residues long. CDR1 SGHDT and CDR2 YYEEEE come from the germline V gene. V dropped 4 bases and J dropped 3; count of bases not matched to a gene: 5. The CDR3 here is CASSPGLAGLYNEQFF. The CDR3 DNA sequence: TGTGCCAGCAGCCCCGGACTAGCGGGGCTCTACAATGAGCAGTTCTTC.

This clone came up a few times. The chain combines TRBV9 with TRBJ2-3, with TRBD2 matching 12 bases. Germline V CDR1 and CDR2: SGDLS, YYNGEE. The V gene end was trimmed by 2 bases and the J gene end by 5 bases; junction bases not matched to a gene: 6. This CDR3 is 16 amino acids long. In DNA form, the CDR3 reads TGTGCCAGCAGCGTCGCAGGGGGACTAGCGGGAGATACGCAGTATTTT. Amino acid sequence: CASSVAGGLAGDTQYF.

This clone has more than one count but fewer than ten. The V call is TRBV19, the J call TRBJ2-7, with D possibly TRBD2 on 6 matching bases. The CDR3 runs to 15 residues. Trimming shortened V by 6 bases and J by 2 bases, and 17 bases separated the two germline ends. CDR1 and CDR2 from the germline V gene are LNHDA and SQIVND (reference sequence). CDR3 nucleotide sequence: TGTGCCAGTAGACCAAATAGCGGACAAACCTACGAGCAGTACTTC. It is translated as CASRPNSGQTYEQYF.